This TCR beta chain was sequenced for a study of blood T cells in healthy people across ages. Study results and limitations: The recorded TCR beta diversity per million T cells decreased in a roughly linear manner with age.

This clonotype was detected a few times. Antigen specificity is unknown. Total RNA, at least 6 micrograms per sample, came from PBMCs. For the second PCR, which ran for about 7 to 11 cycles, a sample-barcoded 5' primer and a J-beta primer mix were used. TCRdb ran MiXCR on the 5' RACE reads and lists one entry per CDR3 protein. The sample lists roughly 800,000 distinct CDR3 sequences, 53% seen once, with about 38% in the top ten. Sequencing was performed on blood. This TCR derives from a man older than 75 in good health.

The DNA for the CDR3 is TGCAGCGTCGTGGCGGAGGACAGAGCCTACGAGCAGTACTTC. Protein: CSVVAEDRAYEQYF. J is TRBJ2-7 and V is TRBV29-1, with D possibly being TRBD1 (6 bases). Trimming removed 6 bases from V and 2 bases from J, with 17 bases in between. The CDR3 length is 14 residues. Germline V gene lookup returns CDR1 SQVTM and CDR2 ANQGSEA.